The sequence of this T cell receptor (beta chain) was determined in a study of technical replicates of blood from a handful of donors. The CDR3 spans 14 residues. J was trimmed by 8 bases and V by 3 bases; bases with no gene match: 5. CDR1 and CDR2 from the germline V gene are SGHRS and YFSETQ. The repertoire was sequenced with immunoSEQ multiplex PCR; TCRdb's copy has only in-frame clones and lacks some. The profile covers 55,000 to 75,000 clones, with 85% to 95% appearing a single time and 4.3% taken by the ten largest. The gene calls are TRBV5-1 and TRBJ1-2; the match to TRBD1 covers 12 bases. The TCR sequence derives from a human donor in good health. Some clones in this sample may be carry-over from other donors' samples. The sample comprised PBMCs. This CDR3 reads CASSYGGTGGGYTF. Written as DNA, the CDR3 is TGCGCCAGCAGCTACGGCGGGACAGGGGGCGGCTACACCTTC.